Listed below are T cell receptor beta chains from one sample, sequenced in a study of post-analysis software for immune sequencing data. One entry per CDR3 protein results from TCRdb running MiXCR on the PCR reads. The sample carries fewer than 850,000 distinct CDR3 sequences, just over 45% recorded once. What was sequenced was blood. All receptors derive from a girl aged 5 to 17 with multiple sclerosis. CDR3s include the opening cysteine and the closing phenylalanine or tryptophan. Each record gives: J gene, D gene, clone size, V gene, CDR3 protein, CDR3 DNA. The D gene is left open where the match is weak. Rows may omit the clone size; those that give it use once, few, many or a size class.

j_call: TRBJ2-7; d_call: -; clone_size: -; v_call: TRBV21-1; cdr3_aa: CASSNGAVYEQYF; cdr3_nt: TGTGCCAGCTCGAACGGGGCTGTCTACGAGCAGTACTTC
j_call: TRBJ2-1; d_call: -; clone_size: -; v_call: TRBV24-1; cdr3_aa: CATSDLGDSYNEQFF; cdr3_nt: TGTGCCACCAGTGATTTAGGGGACTCGTACAATGAGCAGTTCTTC
j_call: TRBJ2-1; d_call: TRBD2; clone_size: few; v_call: TRBV20-1; cdr3_aa: CSAAGTSGSSSYNEQFF; cdr3_nt: TGCAGTGCAGCGGGGACTAGCGGGAGCAGCTCCTACAATGAGCAGTTCTTC
j_call: TRBJ2-5; d_call: TRBD2; clone_size: -; v_call: TRBV9; cdr3_aa: CASSVASGVGETQYF; cdr3_nt: TGTGCCAGCAGCGTGGCCAGCGGGGTGGGAGAGACCCAGTACTTC
j_call: TRBJ2-1; d_call: -; clone_size: -; v_call: TRBV20-1; cdr3_aa: CSARPPTGVRNEQFF; cdr3_nt: TGCAGTGCTAGACCACCCACTGGGGTTAGAAATGAGCAGTTCTTC
j_call: TRBJ2-1; d_call: -; clone_size: -; v_call: TRBV7-6; cdr3_aa: CASSSRVGGLDEQFF; cdr3_nt: TGTGCCAGCAGCTCACGAGTCGGGGGCCTCGATGAGCAGTTCTTC
j_call: TRBJ2-7; d_call: -; clone_size: -; v_call: TRBV7-2; cdr3_aa: CASSLGQVSGRYEQYF; cdr3_nt: TGTGCCAGCAGCTTAGGGCAGGTGTCGGGTCGTTACGAGCAGTACTTC
j_call: TRBJ1-1; d_call: -; clone_size: -; v_call: TRBV10-3; cdr3_aa: CAIGGGGPNTEAFF; cdr3_nt: TGTGCCATCGGAGGGGGGGGCCCGAACACTGAAGCTTTCTTT
j_call: TRBJ2-3; d_call: -; clone_size: -; v_call: TRBV9; cdr3_aa: CASSSRTRDPSTDTQYF; cdr3_nt: TGTGCCAGCAGCTCCCGGACTCGGGACCCGAGCACAGATACGCAGTATTTT
j_call: TRBJ2-3; d_call: -; clone_size: -; v_call: TRBV6-6; cdr3_aa: CASSYDTGYPTDTQYF; cdr3_nt: TGTGCCAGCAGTTACGACACAGGGTACCCCACAGATACGCAGTATTTT
j_call: TRBJ2-3; d_call: -; clone_size: -; v_call: TRBV11-2; cdr3_aa: CASSLGSEMGQATDTQYF; cdr3_nt: TGTGCCAGCAGCTTAGGCTCAGAGATGGGGCAGGCCACAGATACGCAGTATTTT
j_call: TRBJ2-1; d_call: -; clone_size: -; v_call: TRBV29-1; cdr3_aa: CSVLPRRAALYNEQFF; cdr3_nt: TGCAGCGTTCTGCCAAGACGAGCGGCTCTCTACAATGAGCAGTTCTTC
j_call: TRBJ2-7; d_call: TRBD2; clone_size: -; v_call: TRBV20-1; cdr3_aa: CSASPATSAYNEQYF; cdr3_nt: TGCAGTGCTTCCCCCGCGACTAGCGCCTACAATGAGCAGTACTTC
j_call: TRBJ2-1; d_call: -; clone_size: -; v_call: TRBV6-1; cdr3_aa: CASSEVHRATRGWWEQFF; cdr3_nt: TGTGCCAGCAGTGAAGTACACAGGGCGACTAGAGGGTGGTGGGAGCAGTTCTTC
j_call: TRBJ2-5; d_call: TRBD1; clone_size: few; v_call: TRBV24-1; cdr3_aa: CATSGNLGTGRYRETQYF; cdr3_nt: TGTGCCACCAGTGGTAACCTCGGGACAGGGAGATACCGGGAGACCCAGTACTTC
j_call: TRBJ2-6; d_call: -; clone_size: few; v_call: TRBV18; cdr3_aa: CASSPTGKRGSGANVLTF; cdr3_nt: TGTGCCAGCTCACCAACAGGGAAGAGAGGCTCTGGGGCCAACGTCCTGACTTTC
j_call: TRBJ2-2; d_call: -; clone_size: -; v_call: TRBV7-3; cdr3_aa: CASSFEGSGELFF; cdr3_nt: TGTGCCAGCAGCTTCGAGGGCTCCGGGGAGCTGTTTTTT
j_call: TRBJ2-1; d_call: -; clone_size: -; v_call: TRBV4-3; cdr3_aa: CASSQRLNNKQFF; cdr3_nt: TGCGCCAGCAGCCAGCGCCTGAACAATAAGCAGTTCTTC
j_call: TRBJ2-5; d_call: -; clone_size: -; v_call: TRBV4-1; cdr3_aa: CASSQGSPKRETQYF; cdr3_nt: TGCGCCAGCAGCCAGGGGAGCCCCAAACGGGAGACCCAGTACTTC
j_call: TRBJ2-3; d_call: TRBD1; clone_size: -; v_call: TRBV20-1; cdr3_aa: CSARGTGAQTDTQYF; cdr3_nt: TGCAGTGCTAGAGGCACAGGGGCCCAAACGGATACGCAGTATTTT
j_call: TRBJ2-1; d_call: TRBD2; clone_size: -; v_call: TRBV9; cdr3_aa: CASSVVASGSNVEQFF; cdr3_nt: TGTGCCAGCAGCGTAGTTGCTAGCGGGAGTAACGTTGAGCAGTTCTTC
j_call: TRBJ1-1; d_call: -; clone_size: few; v_call: TRBV27; cdr3_aa: CASSFGRGANTEAFF; cdr3_nt: TGTGCCAGCAGTTTTGGGCGGGGGGCGAACACTGAAGCTTTCTTT
j_call: TRBJ2-1; d_call: TRBD2; clone_size: -; v_call: TRBV20-1; cdr3_aa: CSARPRTSGRGVNEQFF; cdr3_nt: TGCAGTGCTAGGCCAAGGACTAGCGGGAGAGGAGTCAATGAGCAGTTCTTC
j_call: TRBJ2-3; d_call: -; clone_size: few; v_call: TRBV20-1; cdr3_aa: CSAKGLTQYF; cdr3_nt: TGCAGTGCTAAAGGCCTAACGCAGTATTTT
j_call: TRBJ2-7; d_call: TRBD2; clone_size: -; v_call: TRBV7-2; cdr3_aa: CASSLVSSGSGNEQYF; cdr3_nt: TGTGCCAGCAGCTTAGTGTCTAGCGGGAGTGGGAACGAGCAGTACTTC
j_call: TRBJ2-1; d_call: TRBD2; clone_size: -; v_call: TRBV20-1; cdr3_aa: CSASPESSGRPLAQFF; cdr3_nt: TGCAGTGCTAGCCCTGAATCTAGCGGGAGGCCCCTAGCGCAGTTCTTC
j_call: TRBJ1-4; d_call: -; clone_size: -; v_call: TRBV27; cdr3_aa: CASSLASPGRSNEKLFF; cdr3_nt: TGTGCCAGCAGCCTTGCCTCCCCGGGACGGTCTAATGAAAAACTGTTTTTT
j_call: TRBJ1-2; d_call: -; clone_size: -; v_call: TRBV6-5; cdr3_aa: CASRADGRNYGYTF; cdr3_nt: TGTGCCAGCAGGGCCGACGGACGTAACTATGGCTACACCTTC
j_call: TRBJ1-4; d_call: -; clone_size: -; v_call: TRBV13; cdr3_aa: CASSLGGPAAEKLFF; cdr3_nt: TGTGCCAGCAGCTTAGGAGGGCCGGCGGCTGAAAAACTGTTTTTT
j_call: TRBJ1-2; d_call: -; clone_size: -; v_call: TRBV6-2/TRBV6-3; cdr3_aa: CASSYSLTGGYTF; cdr3_nt: TGTGCCAGCAGTTACTCCCTGACGGGAGGCTACACCTTC
j_call: TRBJ2-1; d_call: -; clone_size: -; v_call: TRBV10-3; cdr3_aa: CAILGGPGDDEQFF; cdr3_nt: TGTGCCATCTTGGGCGGGCCCGGGGATGATGAGCAGTTCTTC
j_call: TRBJ2-7; d_call: -; clone_size: -; v_call: TRBV7-8; cdr3_aa: CVSSSTSWGEQYF; cdr3_nt: TGTGTCAGCAGCTCAACCTCTTGGGGCGAGCAGTACTTC
j_call: TRBJ1-2; d_call: TRBD1; clone_size: -; v_call: TRBV20-1; cdr3_aa: CSAERATGGDFYGYTF; cdr3_nt: TGCAGTGCTGAGCGGGCGACAGGGGGCGATTTCTATGGCTACACCTTC
j_call: TRBJ2-7; d_call: TRBD2; clone_size: -; v_call: TRBV7-2; cdr3_aa: CASSLRGTSGRGEQYF; cdr3_nt: TGTGCCAGCAGCTTACGGGGGACTAGCGGGAGAGGCGAGCAGTACTTC
j_call: TRBJ2-7; d_call: TRBD2; clone_size: -; v_call: TRBV12-3/TRBV12-4; cdr3_aa: CASSPTSGGEQYF; cdr3_nt: TGTGCCAGCAGTCCGACTAGCGGAGGCGAGCAGTACTTC
j_call: TRBJ1-2; d_call: -; clone_size: once; v_call: TRBV12-3/TRBV12-4; cdr3_aa: CASSLSWEANYGYTF; cdr3_nt: TGTGCCAGCAGTTTAAGTTGGGAAGCAAACTATGGCTACACCTTC
j_call: TRBJ1-5; d_call: TRBD1; clone_size: -; v_call: TRBV20-1; cdr3_aa: CSATGTGINQPQHF; cdr3_nt: TGCAGTGCCACCGGGACAGGTATCAATCAGCCCCAGCATTTT